The sequence of this T cell receptor beta chain was determined in a study of T cell repertoires in cytomegalovirus infection. Study context: TCR beta signatures that were public indicated CMV infection and matching HLA type. Study results and caveats: It was HLA-C-restricted CMV-specific TCR beta clonotypes that dominated the response ex vivo. Carriers of CMV plus the relevant HLA were identified by cumulative public TCR beta family frequency.

Worth noting for this clonotype: As yet, its antigen is unknown.

TCRdb fed the reads into MiXCR, producing one record per CDR3 protein. The sample consists of about 700,000 distinct CDR3 sequences, around a third of them appearing once. The sequence was obtained from a human donor in good health (CMV status not recorded). Some clones in this sample may be carry-over from other donors' samples. The material was cultured PBMCs, obtained from culture after CMV antigen stimulation.

The CDR3 here is CAMSVGSYEQYF. CDR3 nucleotides: TGTGCCATGAGTGTGGGATCCTACGAGCAGTACTTC. The V call is TRBV6-9, the J call TRBJ2-7, with D hard to call. The V end was cut by 10 bases, the J end by 1 base, with 11 bases between. The CDR3 extends over 12 amino acids. Per the germline V gene, CDR1 is MNHGY and CDR2 is SVAAGI.